The 15 T cell receptor beta chains below all came from one sample that was sequenced in a study of blood T cell repertoires in COVID-19. The data were produced by immunoSEQ multiplex PCR, yet TCRdb's version contains in-frame clones alone and is incomplete. The sample has approximately 300,000 clones; over 75% are singletons. Sample: peripheral blood. The source of these receptors is a woman aged 30 to 39 with COVID-19, enrolled during active disease.

This clone occurred many times. The chain is built from TRBV29-1 and TRBJ2-4, with 9 positions matching TRBD1. V was pared by 4 bases and J by 7 bases, with 5 bases of the junction left unmatched. This CDR3 is built from 13 residues. The V gene's germline CDR1 is SQVTM and CDR2 ANQGSEA. This CDR3 is CSVAQGAKNIQYF. The CDR3 nucleotides read TGCAGCGTTGCACAGGGGGCTAAGAACATTCAGTACTTC.

This clone was seen once. The rearrangement links TRBV15 to TRBJ2-3; 10 bases match TRBD1. The CDR3 covers 15 residues. Germline CDR1 LNHNV, CDR2 YYDKDF (reference sequence). The junction had 2 bases not matched to a gene; V was cut back by 3 bases and J by 2 bases. Here the CDR3 DNA reads TGTGCCACCAGCAGCCGACAGGGGGCCACAGATACGCAGTATTTT. Residues: CATSSRQGATDTQYF.

J is TRBJ1-5 and V is TRBV6-5; no clear D gene. The CDR3 has 11 residues. Germline CDR1 MNHEY, CDR2 SVGAGI. V lost 7 bases to trimming and J lost 10 bases, with 11 bases between them. The CDR3 region is CASIGRGPQHF. In DNA form, the CDR3 reads TGTGCCAGCATCGGCCGGGGTCCCCAGCATTTT.

The gene calls are TRBV19 and TRBJ2-5; D might be TRBD1 (5 bases). In germline, CDR1 is LNHDA, CDR2 SQIVND (reference sequence). CDR3 length equals 15 residues. The V and J ends lost 7 bases and 2 bases respectively, with 17 bases between them. The CDR3 region has the DNA TGTGCCAGTACCCCGGCAGGGCTACCTCAAGAGACCCAGTACTTC. This codes for CASTPAGLPQETQYF.

The rearrangement uses TRBV28 and TRBJ1-4; D might be TRBD1 (5 bases). This CDR3 comprises 15 residues. The V gene lost 3 bases and the J gene lost 7 bases, with 15 bases spanning the gap. CDR1 is MDHEN, CDR2 SYDVKM, per germline. The CDR3 reads CASSLTMGLGEKLFF. The CDR3 coding sequence is TGTGCCAGCAGTTTGACGATGGGGCTAGGTGAAAAACTGTTTTTT. Full variable domain (rest looked up from reference TRBV28 and TRBJ1-4): DVKVTQSSRYLVKRTGEKVFLECVQDMDHENMFWYRQDPGLGLRLIYFSYDVKMKEKGDIPEGYSVSREKKERFSLILESASTNQTSMYLCASSLTMGLGEKLFFGSGTQLSVL.

V gene TRBV2 combines with J gene TRBJ1-1; D remains ambiguous. This CDR3 spans 15 amino acids. Germline V gene sequence: CDR1 SNHLY, CDR2 FYNNEI. Trimming took off 0 bases at V and 3 bases at J, with 11 bases between the two ends. DNA of the CDR3: TGTGCCAGCAGTGAAGCGTCCGGTCCGGACACTGAAGCTTTCTTT. Encoded protein: CASSEASGPDTEAFF.

This clone came up a few times. The chain has TRBV9 and TRBJ1-4; D is undetermined. Germline-derived CDR1 and CDR2 are SGDLS and YYNGEE. The germline V and J ends were trimmed by 4 bases and 5 bases, with 15 bases remaining between them. CDR3 length: 15 amino acids. CDR3 protein: CASSTLSGGNEKLFF. CDR3 in DNA: TGTGCCAGCAGCACTCTCTCCGGCGGGAATGAAAAACTGTTTTTT.

This chain uses TRBV15 with TRBJ2-7, with 9 bases that match TRBD1. This CDR3 contains 16 residues. Germline CDR1 reads LNHNV; CDR2 reads YYDKDF (reference sequence). The ends lost 5 bases at V and 4 bases at J; junction bases unmatched: 12. The CDR3 coding sequence is TGTGCCACCAGCGGTGGAACGACAGGGGGGAGATACGAGCAGTACTTC. Its protein product is CATSGGTTGGRYEQYF.

This chain links TRBV11-3 with TRBJ2-3; TRBD2 matches at 13 bases. Germline loops: CDR1 SGHNT, CDR2 YENEEA. The trim removed 5 bases at V and 0 bases at J, leaving 5 bases unmatched. The CDR3 is 17 amino acids. The CDR3 DNA follows: TGTGCCAGCAGCCCGGGACTAGCGGGAAAAAGCACAGATACGCAGTATTTT. It specifies CASSPGLAGKSTDTQYF.

The table lists this clone with a few counts. The gene calls are TRBV7-2 and TRBJ1-5, with D perhaps matching TRBD1 (6 bases). Germline V CDR1 and CDR2: SGHTA, FQGNSA. CDR3 length equals 15 residues. V lost 1 base and J lost 1, with 8 bases in between. CDR3 residues: CASSLDRASNQPQHF. The CDR3 coding sequence is TGTGCCAGCAGCTTAGACAGGGCAAGCAATCAGCCCCAGCATTTT.

The chain links TRBV6-1 to TRBJ2-6, with TRBD1 identical over 8 bases. The CDR3 is 17 residues long. Germline CDR1 and CDR2: MNHNS and SASEGT. The V gene end was trimmed by 4 bases and the J gene end by 0 bases; junction bases not matched to a gene: 5. The CDR3 nucleotides are TGTGCCAGCAGTGCCGGGACAGGCCGCTCTGGGGCCAACGTCCTGACTTTC. Its translation is CASSAGTGRSGANVLTF.

This chain connects TRBV30 to TRBJ2-1; possible D gene TRBD2, 5 bases. Germline V lookup: CDR1 GTSNPN, CDR2 SVGIG (reference sequence). The CDR3 sequence is 15 residues long. V lost 0 bases and J 3 bases, leaving 12 bases between the germline ends. For the CDR3, the DNA is TGTGCCTGGAGTGTGTCGGGATTTGGCTACAATGAGCAGTTCTTC. Translation: CAWSVSGFGYNEQFF.

This sequence joins TRBV4-1 and TRBJ1-2; D is perhaps TRBD1 (6 bases). V dropped 4 bases and J dropped 6 bases, with 12 bases sitting between them. The CDR3 covers 13 residues. CDR1 and CDR2 (germline): MGHRA, YSYEKL. The CDR3 region has the DNA TGCGCCAGCAGCCTAGGGGGAGGGAATGGCTACACCTTC. It is translated as CASSLGGGNGYTF.

V is TRBV18 and J is TRBJ2-1; tentative D call: TRBD1 (6 bases). The CDR3 extends over 14 amino acids. Trimming left V 2 bases short and J 5 bases short, with 10 bases between. Germline V gene lookup returns CDR1 KGHSH and CDR2 LQKENI. CDR3 bases: TGTGCCAGCTCACCAAAGGACAGCCACAATGAGCAGTTCTTC. Residues: CASSPKDSHNEQFF.

The table lists this clone with a few counts. J is TRBJ1-3 and V is TRBV7-6; 11 nucleotides line up with TRBD1. In germline, CDR1 is SGHVS, CDR2 FNYEAQ. The V gene end was trimmed by 1 base and the J gene end by 4 bases; junction bases not matched to a gene: 6. The CDR3 has 17 amino acids. CDR3 DNA: TGTGCCAGCAGCTTAGTAGGACAGGGGGCATCCGGAAACACCATATATTTT. Its protein is CASSLVGQGASGNTIYF.